The present entry profiles one T cell receptor (beta chain) with its context. This sample is drawn from a study of shared clonotypes between healthy human individuals. The CDR3 totals 16 residues. The J segment lost 4 bases and the V segment lost 4 bases, leaving 7 bases of the junction unmatched. Germline CDR1 MNHEY, CDR2 SVGAGI. Assay: immunoSEQ multiplex PCR; the TCRdb copy retains only in-frame clones and omits some. The sample holds under 850,000 clones, 55% to 80% seen once. Material: memory CD4+ T cells sorted from blood. As to subset: CD45RA-negative fraction. The clonotype originates from a woman aged 25 to 39 in good health. This chain links TRBV6-5 with TRBJ2-1, with 10 bases that match TRBD1. The CDR3 DNA sequence: TGTGCCAGCAGTTCGACGGGGACAGGGGCTTACAATGAGCAGTTCTTC. Translated, it gives CASSSTGTGAYNEQFF.